These 3 T cell receptor beta chains were sequenced from one sample in a study of CD8+ T cells in alopecia areata. Once RNA had been extracted, it was reverse transcribed into cDNA to act as the sequencing template. Using immunoSEQ multiplex PCR, the repertoire was profiled, and TCRdb retains in-frame clones only, with some absent. This sample carries 7,500 to 9,500 clones, around 55% of them seen once, and the ten largest clones take around 13%. From alopecia areata patients, lesional scalp punch biopsies and peripheral blood were collected. The sample consisted of skin, taken at week 0. The receptor set was obtained from a human donor with alopecia areata.

This clone was detected only a few times. The CDR3 DNA sequence: TGTGCCTGGACCGGGTCACGCGGGAATTGGGCCGGGGAGCTGTTTTTT. It translates to CAWTGSRGNWAGELFF. The rearrangement uses TRBV30 and TRBJ2-2, with a weak D call TRBD2 (6 bases). Germline V gene lookup returns CDR1 GTSNPN and CDR2 SVGIG (reference sequence). The CDR3 has 16 amino acids. Trimming removed 4 bases at V and 6 bases at J, with 21 bases between.

The chain uses TRBV11-2 and TRBJ2-7; D is perhaps TRBD2 (5 bases). The germline V and J ends were trimmed by 5 bases and 4 bases, with 15 bases remaining between them. The CDR3 totals 14 residues. CDR1 and CDR2 (germline): SGHAT, FQNNGV. The CDR3 DNA sequence: TGTGCCAGCAGCCTGACGAGGGATTCTTACGAGCAGTACTTC. It translates to CASSLTRDSYEQYF.

The rearrangement links TRBV27 to TRBJ2-1, with 11 bases lining up with TRBD2. The germline CDR1 and CDR2 sequences are MNHEY and SMNVEV (reference sequence). The J segment lost 5 bases and the V segment lost 3 bases, leaving 6 bases of the junction unmatched. This CDR3 is 16 amino acids long. CDR3 coding DNA: TGTGCCAGCAGTTTGAGGGGGACTAGCGGACACAATGAGCAGTTCTTC. Residues: CASSLRGTSGHNEQFF.